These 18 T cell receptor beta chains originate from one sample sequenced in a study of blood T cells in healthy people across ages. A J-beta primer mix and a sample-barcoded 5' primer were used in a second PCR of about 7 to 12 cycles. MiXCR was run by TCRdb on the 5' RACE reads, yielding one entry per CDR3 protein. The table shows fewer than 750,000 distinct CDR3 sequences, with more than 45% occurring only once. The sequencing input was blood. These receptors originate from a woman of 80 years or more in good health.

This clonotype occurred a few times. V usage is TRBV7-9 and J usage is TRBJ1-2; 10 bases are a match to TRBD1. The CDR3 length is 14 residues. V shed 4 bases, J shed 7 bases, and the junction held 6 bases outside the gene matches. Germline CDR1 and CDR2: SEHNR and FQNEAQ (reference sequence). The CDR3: CASSSTGTGAGYTF. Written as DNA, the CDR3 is TGTGCCAGCAGCTCCACCGGGACAGGGGCTGGCTACACCTTC.

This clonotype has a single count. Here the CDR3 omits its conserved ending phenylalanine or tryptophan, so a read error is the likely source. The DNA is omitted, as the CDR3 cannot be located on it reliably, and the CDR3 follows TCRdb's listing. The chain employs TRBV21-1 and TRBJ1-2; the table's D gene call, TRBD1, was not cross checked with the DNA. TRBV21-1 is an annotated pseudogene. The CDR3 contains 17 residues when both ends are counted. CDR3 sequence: CASSKLRRRRVGEGCTS.

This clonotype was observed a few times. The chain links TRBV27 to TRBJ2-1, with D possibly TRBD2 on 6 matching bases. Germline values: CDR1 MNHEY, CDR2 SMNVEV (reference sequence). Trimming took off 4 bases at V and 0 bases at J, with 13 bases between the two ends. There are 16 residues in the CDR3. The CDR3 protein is CASSSPRAGSYNEQFF. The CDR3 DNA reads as TGTGCCAGCAGTTCTCCTCGAGCGGGCTCCTACAATGAGCAGTTCTTC.

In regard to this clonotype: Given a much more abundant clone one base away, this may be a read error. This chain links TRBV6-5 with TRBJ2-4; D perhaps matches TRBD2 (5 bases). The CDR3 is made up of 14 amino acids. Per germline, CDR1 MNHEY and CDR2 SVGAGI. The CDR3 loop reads CASAENLAKDIQYF. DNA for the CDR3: TGTGCCAGCGCGGAGAATCTAGCCAAAGACATTCAGTACTTC.

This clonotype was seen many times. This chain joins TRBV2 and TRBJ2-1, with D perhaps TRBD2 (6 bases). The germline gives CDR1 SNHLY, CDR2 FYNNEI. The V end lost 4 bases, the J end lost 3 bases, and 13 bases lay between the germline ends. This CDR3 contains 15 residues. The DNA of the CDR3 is TGTGCCAGCAGTGGTATACTAGCAGTCTACAATGAGCAGTTCTTC. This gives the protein CASSGILAVYNEQFF. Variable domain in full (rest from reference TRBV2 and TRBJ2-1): EPEVTQTPSHQVTQMGQEVILRCVPISNHLYFYWYRQILGQKVEFLVSFYNNEISEKSEIFDDQFSVERPDGSNFTLKIRSTKLEDSAMYFCASSGILAVYNEQFFGPGTRLTVL.

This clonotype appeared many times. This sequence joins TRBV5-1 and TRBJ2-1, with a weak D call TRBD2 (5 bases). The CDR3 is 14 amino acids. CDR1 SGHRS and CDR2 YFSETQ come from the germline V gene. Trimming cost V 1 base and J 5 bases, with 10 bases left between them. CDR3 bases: TGCGCCAGCAGCTTGCTTAGCGAGCACAATGAGCAGTTCTTC. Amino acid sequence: CASSLLSEHNEQFF.

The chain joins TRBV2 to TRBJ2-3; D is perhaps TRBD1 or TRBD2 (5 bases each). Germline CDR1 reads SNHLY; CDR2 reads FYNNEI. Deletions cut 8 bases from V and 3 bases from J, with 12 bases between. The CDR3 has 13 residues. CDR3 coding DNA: TGTGCCAGCGGGGGAGTTGGGACAGATACGCAGTATTTT. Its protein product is CASGGVGTDTQYF.

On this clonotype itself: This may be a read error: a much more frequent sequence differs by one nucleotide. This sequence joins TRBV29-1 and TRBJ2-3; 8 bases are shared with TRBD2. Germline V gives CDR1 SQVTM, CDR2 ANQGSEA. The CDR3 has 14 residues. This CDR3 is CSAEEREWADTQYF. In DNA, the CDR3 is TGCAGCGCTGAAGAGCGGGAGTGGGCAGATACGCAGTATTTT.

CDR3 residues: CAISEGREGLDEQYF. CDR3 bases: TGTGCCATCAGTGAGGGGCGGGAGGGTTTAGATGAGCAGTACTTC. J is TRBJ2-5 and V is TRBV10-3; 9 positions match TRBD2. V lost 2 bases to trimming and J lost 11 bases; unmatched junction nucleotides: 12. Germline CDR1 ENHRY, CDR2 SYGVKD. This CDR3 contains 15 residues.

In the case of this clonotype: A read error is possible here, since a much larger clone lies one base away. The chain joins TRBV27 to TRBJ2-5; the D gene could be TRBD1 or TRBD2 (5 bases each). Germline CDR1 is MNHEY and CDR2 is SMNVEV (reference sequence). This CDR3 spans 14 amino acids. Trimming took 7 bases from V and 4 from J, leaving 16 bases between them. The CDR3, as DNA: TGTGCCAGCAAGGGACGAGCGGCCGGAGAGACCCAGTACTTC. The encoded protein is CASKGRAAGETQYF.

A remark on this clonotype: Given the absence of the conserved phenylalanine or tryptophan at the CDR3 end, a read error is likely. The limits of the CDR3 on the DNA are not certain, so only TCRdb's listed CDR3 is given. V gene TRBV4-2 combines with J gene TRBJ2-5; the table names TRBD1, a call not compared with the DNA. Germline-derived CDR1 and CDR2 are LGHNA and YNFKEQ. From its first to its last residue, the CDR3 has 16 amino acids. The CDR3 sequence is CASSLLRGKGGYTFGS.

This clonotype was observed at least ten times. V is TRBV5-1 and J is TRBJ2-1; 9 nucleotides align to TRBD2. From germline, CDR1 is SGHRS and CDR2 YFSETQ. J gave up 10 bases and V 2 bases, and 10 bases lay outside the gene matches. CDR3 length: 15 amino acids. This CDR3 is CASSFLSGGSGEQFF. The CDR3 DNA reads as TGCGCCAGCAGCTTCCTTAGCGGGGGAAGTGGGGAGCAGTTCTTC.

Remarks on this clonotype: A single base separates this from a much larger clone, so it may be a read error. Written as DNA, the CDR3 is TGTGCCAGCGCACGTGCGGGACTAGCTAGCAATGAGCAGTTCTTC. Its protein is CASARAGLASNEQFF. V gene TRBV27 combines with J gene TRBJ2-1; 9 bases fit TRBD2. V lost 8 bases to trimming and J lost 6 bases; unmatched junction nucleotides: 11. Germline CDR1 reads MNHEY; CDR2 reads SMNVEV (reference sequence). CDR3 length equals 15 residues.

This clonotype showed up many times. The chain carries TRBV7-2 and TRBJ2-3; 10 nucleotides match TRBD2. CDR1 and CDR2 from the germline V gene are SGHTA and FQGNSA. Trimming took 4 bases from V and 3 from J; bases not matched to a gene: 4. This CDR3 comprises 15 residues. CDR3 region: CASSSTSGATDTQYF. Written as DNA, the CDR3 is TGTGCCAGCAGCTCTACTAGCGGGGCAACAGATACGCAGTATTTT.

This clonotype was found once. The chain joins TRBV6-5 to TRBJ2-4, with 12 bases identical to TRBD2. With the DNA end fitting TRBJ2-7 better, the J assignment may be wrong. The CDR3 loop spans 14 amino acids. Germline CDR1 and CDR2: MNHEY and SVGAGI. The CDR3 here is CASTPGTSGREQYF. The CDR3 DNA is TGTGCCAGCACTCCTGGGACTAGCGGGCGCGAGCAGTACTTC.

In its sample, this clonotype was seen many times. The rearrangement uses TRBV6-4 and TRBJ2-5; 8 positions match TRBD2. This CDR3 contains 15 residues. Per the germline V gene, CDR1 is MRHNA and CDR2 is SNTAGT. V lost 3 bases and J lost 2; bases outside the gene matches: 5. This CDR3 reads CASSEGSGTQETQYF. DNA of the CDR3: TGTGCCAGCAGTGAAGGTAGCGGGACACAAGAGACCCAGTACTTC.

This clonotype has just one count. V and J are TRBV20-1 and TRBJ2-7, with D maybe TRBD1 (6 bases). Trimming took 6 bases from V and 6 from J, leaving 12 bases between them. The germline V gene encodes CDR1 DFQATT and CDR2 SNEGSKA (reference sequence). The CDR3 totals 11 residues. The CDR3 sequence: CSAEQGSEQYF. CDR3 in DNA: TGCAGTGCAGAACAGGGTTCCGAGCAGTACTTC.

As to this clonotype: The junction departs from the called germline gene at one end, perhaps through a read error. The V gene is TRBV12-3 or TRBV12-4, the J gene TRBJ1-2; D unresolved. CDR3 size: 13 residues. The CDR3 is CTSLRSAAYGYTF. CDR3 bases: TGTACCAGCCTTCGGTCGGCAGCCTATGGCTACACCTTC.